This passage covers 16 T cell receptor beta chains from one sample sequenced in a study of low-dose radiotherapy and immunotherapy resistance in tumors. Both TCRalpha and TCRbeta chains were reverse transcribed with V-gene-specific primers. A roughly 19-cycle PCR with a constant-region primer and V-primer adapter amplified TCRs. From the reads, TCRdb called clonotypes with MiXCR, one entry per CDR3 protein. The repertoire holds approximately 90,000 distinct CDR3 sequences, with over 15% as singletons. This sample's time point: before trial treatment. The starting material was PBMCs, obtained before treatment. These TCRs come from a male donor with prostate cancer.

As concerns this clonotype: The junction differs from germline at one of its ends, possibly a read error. The CDR3 sequence: CASRPIAGGPGNQQFF. CDR3 nucleotides: TGCGCCAGCCGGCCCATAGCGGGGGGGCCGGGAAATCAGCAGTTCTTC. The gene calls are TRBV11-2 and TRBJ2-1, with 11 nucleotides matching TRBD2. CDR3 size: 16 residues. Germline CDR1 is SGHAT and CDR2 is FQNNGV.

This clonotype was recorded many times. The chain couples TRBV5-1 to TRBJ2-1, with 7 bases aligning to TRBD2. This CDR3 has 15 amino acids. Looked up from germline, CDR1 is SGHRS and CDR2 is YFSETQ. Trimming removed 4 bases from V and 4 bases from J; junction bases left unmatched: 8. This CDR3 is CASSPGASGYNEQFF. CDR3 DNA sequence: TGCGCCAGCAGCCCCGGTGCTAGCGGATACAATGAGCAGTTCTTC. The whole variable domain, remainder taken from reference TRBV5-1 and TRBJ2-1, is KAGVTQTPRYLIKTRGQQVTLSCSPISGHRSVSWYQQTPGQGLQFLFEYFSETQRNKGNFPGRFSGRQFSNSRSEMNVSTLELGDSALYLCASSPGASGYNEQFFGPGTRLTVL.

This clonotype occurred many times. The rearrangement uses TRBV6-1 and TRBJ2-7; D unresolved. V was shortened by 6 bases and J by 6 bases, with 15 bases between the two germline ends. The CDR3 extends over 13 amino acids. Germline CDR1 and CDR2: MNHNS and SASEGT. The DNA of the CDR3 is TGTGCCAGCAGAGGGTTCCCTCCTGGCGAGCAGTACTTC. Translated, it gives CASRGFPPGEQYF.

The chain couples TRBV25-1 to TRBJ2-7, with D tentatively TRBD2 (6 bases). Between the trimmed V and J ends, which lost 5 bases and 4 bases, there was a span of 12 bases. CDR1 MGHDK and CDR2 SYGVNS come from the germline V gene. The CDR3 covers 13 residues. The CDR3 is CASSQTSRYEQYF. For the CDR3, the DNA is TGTGCCAGCAGTCAGACTAGTAGGTACGAGCAGTACTTC.

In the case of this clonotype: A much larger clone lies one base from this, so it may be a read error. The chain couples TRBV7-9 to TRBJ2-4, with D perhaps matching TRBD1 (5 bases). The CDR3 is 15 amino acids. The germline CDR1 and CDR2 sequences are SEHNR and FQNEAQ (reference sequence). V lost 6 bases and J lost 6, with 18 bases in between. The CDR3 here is CASRLGLGEGNIQYF. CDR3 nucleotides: TGTGCCAGCAGATTGGGGCTTGGGGAAGGAAACATTCAGTACTTC.

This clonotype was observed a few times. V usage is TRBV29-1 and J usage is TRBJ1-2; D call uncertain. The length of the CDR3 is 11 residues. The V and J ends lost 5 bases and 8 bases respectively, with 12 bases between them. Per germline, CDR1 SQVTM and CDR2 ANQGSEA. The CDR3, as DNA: TGCAGCGTTCCCCGAAGTGGGGGCTACACCTTC. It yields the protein CSVPRSGGYTF.

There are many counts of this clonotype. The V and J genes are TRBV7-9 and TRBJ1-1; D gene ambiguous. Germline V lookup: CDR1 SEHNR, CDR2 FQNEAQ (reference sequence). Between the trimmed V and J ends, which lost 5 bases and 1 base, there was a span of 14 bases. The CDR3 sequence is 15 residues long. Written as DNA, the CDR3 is TGTGCCAGCAGCGCCGGGCCGGATACGAACACTGAAGCTTTCTTT. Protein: CASSAGPDTNTEAFF.

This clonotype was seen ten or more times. This chain's CDR3 is CASSLRGYNEQFF. As DNA, the CDR3 is TGTGCCAGCAGCTTGCGGGGATACAATGAGCAGTTCTTC. The V call is TRBV5-4, the J call TRBJ2-1; maybe TRBD2 (5 bases). Trimming cost V 1 base and J 4 bases, with 6 bases left between them. CDR3 length: 13 amino acids. Germline CDR1 is SGHNT and CDR2 is YYREEE (reference sequence).

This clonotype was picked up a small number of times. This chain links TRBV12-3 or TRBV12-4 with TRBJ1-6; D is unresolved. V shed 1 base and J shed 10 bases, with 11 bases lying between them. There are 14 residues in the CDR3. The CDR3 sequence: CASSLGVPGSPLHF. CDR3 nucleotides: TGTGCCAGCAGTTTAGGAGTTCCCGGGTCACCCCTCCACTTT.

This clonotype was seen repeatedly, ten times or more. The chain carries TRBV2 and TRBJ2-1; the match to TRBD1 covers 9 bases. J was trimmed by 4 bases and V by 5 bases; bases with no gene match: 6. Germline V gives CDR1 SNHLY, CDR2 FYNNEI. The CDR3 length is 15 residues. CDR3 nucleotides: TGTGCCAGCAGTTCGACAGGGGGTTCGTACAATGAGCAGTTCTTC. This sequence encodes CASSSTGGSYNEQFF.

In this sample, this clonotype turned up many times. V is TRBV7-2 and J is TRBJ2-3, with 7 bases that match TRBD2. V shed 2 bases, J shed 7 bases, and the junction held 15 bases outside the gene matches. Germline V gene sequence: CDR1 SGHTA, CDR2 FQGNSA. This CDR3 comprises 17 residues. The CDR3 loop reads CASSLLLSSGSGYTQYF. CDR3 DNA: TGTGCCAGCAGCTTACTCCTTAGTAGCGGGTCCGGATATACGCAGTATTTT.

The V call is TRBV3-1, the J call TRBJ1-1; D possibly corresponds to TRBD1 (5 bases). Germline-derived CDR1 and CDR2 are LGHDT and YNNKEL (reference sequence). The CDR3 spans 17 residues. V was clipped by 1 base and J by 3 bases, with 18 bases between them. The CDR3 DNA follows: TGTGCCAGCAGCCAAGCAGGCTCGGGGGTTCCGGACACTGAAGCTTTCTTT. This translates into CASSQAGSGVPDTEAFF. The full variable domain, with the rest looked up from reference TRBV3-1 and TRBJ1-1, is DTAVSQTPKYLVTQMGNDKSIKCEQNLGHDTMYWYKQDSKKFLKIMFSYNNKELIINETVPNRFSPKSPDKAHLNLHINSLELGDSAVYFCASSQAGSGVPDTEAFFGQGTRLTVV.

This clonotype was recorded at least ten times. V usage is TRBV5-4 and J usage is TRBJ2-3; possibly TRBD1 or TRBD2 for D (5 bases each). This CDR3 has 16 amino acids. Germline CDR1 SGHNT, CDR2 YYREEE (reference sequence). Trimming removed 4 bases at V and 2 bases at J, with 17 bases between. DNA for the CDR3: TGTGCCAGCAGCCCGGGGCCCCAGGGATTCACAGATACGCAGTATTTT. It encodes CASSPGPQGFTDTQYF.

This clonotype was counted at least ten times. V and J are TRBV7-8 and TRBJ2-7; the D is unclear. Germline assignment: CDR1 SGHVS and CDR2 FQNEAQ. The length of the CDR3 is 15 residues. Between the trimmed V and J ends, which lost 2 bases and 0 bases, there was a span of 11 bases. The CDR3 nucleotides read TGTGCCAGCAGCTTAAGTCATCCGAGCTCCTACGAGCAGTACTTC. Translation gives CASSLSHPSSYEQYF. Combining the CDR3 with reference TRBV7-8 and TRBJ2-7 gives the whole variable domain GAGVSQSPRYKVAKRGQDVALRCDPISGHVSLFWYQQALGQGPEFLTYFQNEAQLDKSGLPSDRFFAERPEGSVSTLKIQRTQQEDSAVYLCASSLSHPSSYEQYFGPGTRLTVT.

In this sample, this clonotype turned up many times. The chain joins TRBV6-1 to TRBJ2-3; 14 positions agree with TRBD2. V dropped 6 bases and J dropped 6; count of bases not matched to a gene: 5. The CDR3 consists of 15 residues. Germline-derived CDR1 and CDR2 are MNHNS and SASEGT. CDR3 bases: TGTGCCAGCAGCCGGACTAGCGGGGGGACCGATACGCAGTATTTT. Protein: CASSRTSGGTDTQYF.

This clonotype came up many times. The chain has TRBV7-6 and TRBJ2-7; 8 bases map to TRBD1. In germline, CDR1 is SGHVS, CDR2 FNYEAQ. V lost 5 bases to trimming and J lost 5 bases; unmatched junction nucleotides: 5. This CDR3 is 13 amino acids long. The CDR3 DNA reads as TGTGCCAGCAGCCGTGAGACAGGGGACGAGCAGTACTTC. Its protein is CASSRETGDEQYF.